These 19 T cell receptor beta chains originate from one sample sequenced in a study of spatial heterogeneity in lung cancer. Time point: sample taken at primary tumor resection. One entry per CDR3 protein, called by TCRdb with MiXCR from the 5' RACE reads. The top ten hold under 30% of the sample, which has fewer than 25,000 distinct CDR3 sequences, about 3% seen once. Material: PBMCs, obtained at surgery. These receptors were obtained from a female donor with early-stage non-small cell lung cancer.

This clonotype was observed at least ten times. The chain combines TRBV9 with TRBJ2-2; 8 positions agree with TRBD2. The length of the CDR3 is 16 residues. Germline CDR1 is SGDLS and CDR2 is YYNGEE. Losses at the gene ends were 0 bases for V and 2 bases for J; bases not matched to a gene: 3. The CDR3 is CASSVVSGINTGELFF. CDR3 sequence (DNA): TGTGCCAGCAGCGTAGTTAGCGGGATAAACACCGGGGAGCTGTTTTTT.

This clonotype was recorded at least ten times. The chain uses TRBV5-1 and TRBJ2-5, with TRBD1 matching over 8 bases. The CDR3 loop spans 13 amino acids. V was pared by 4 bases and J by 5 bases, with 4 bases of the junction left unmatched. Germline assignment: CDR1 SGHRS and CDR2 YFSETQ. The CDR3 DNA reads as TGCGCCAGCAGCCCGGACAGGGCCGAGACCCAGTACTTC. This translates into CASSPDRAETQYF.

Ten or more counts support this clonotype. The CDR3 DNA is TGTGCCAGCAGTTTACCGAACCGGGACTACCTACAAGAGACCCAGTACTTC. This encodes CASSLPNRDYLQETQYF. The V gene is TRBV6-6, the J gene TRBJ2-5; 7 nucleotides line up with TRBD2. The V gene end was trimmed by 4 bases and the J gene end by 2 bases; junction bases not matched to a gene: 13. The germline gives CDR1 MNHNY, CDR2 SVGAGI (reference sequence). The CDR3 totals 17 residues.

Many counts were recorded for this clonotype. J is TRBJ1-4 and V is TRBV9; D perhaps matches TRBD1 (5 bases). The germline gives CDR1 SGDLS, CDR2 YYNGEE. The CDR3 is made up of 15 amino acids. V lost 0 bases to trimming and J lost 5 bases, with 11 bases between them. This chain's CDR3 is CASSVVGERNEKLFF. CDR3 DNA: TGTGCCAGCAGCGTAGTAGGGGAGCGGAATGAAAAACTGTTTTTT.

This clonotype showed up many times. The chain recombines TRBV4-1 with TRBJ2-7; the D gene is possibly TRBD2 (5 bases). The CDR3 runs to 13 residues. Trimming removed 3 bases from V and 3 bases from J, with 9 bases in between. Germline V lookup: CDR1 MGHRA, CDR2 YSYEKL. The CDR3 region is CASSQRESYEQYF. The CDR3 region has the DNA TGCGCCAGCAGCCAGAGGGAGAGCTACGAGCAGTACTTC.

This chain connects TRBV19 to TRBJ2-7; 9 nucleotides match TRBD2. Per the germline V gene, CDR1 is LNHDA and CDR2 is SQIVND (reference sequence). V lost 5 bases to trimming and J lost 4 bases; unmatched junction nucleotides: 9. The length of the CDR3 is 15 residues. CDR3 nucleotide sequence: TGTGCCAGTAGTTCCGGAGTTAGCGGGAGTTACGAGCAGTACTTC. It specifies CASSSGVSGSYEQYF. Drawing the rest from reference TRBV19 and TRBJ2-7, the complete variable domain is DGGITQSPKYLFRKEGQNVTLSCEQNLNHDAMYWYRQDPGQGLRLIYYSQIVNDFQKGDIAEGYSVSREKKESFPLTVTSAQKNPTAFYLCASSSGVSGSYEQYFGPGTRLTVT.

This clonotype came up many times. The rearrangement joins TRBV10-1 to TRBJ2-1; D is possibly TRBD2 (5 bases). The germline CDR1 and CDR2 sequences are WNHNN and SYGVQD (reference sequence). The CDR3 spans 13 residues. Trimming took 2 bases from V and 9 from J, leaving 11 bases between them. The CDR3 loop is CASSETAAGEQFF. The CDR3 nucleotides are TGCGCCAGCAGTGAGACGGCCGCGGGTGAGCAGTTCTTC.

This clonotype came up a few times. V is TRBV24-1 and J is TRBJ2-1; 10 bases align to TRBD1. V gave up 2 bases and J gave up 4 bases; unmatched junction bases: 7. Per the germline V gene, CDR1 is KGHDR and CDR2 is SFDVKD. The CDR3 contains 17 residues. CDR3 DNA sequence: TGTGCCACCAGTGATTCAAGGGGGGACAGGGGATACAATGAGCAGTTCTTC. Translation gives CATSDSRGDRGYNEQFF.

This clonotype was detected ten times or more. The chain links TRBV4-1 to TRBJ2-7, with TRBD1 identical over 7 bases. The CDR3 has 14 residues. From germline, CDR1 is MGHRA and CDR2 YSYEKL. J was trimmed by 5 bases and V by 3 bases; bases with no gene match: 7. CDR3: CASSHGDRVHEQYF. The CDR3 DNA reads TGCGCCAGCAGCCACGGCGACAGGGTACACGAGCAGTACTTC.

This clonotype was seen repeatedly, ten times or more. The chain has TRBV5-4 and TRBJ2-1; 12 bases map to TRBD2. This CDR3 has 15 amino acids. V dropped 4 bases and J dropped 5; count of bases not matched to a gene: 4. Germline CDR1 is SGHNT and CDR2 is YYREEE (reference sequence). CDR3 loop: CASSLAGGPNNEQFF. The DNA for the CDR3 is TGTGCCAGCAGCCTAGCGGGAGGGCCCAACAATGAGCAGTTCTTC.

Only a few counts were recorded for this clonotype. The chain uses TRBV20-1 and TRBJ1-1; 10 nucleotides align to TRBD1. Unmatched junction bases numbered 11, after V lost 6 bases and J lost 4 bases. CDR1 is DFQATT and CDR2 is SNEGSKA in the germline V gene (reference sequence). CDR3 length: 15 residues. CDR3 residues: CSARPTGGGSTEAFF. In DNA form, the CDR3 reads TGCAGTGCCCGCCCGACAGGGGGCGGGAGCACTGAAGCTTTCTTT.

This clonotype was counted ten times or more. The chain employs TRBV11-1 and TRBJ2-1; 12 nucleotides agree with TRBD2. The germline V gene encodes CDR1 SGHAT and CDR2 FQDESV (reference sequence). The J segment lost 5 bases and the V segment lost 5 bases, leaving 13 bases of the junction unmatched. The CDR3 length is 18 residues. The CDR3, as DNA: TGTGCCAGCAGCCACTCCTGGGCTAGCGGGAGGGCAGACAATGAGCAGTTCTTC. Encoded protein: CASSHSWASGRADNEQFF.

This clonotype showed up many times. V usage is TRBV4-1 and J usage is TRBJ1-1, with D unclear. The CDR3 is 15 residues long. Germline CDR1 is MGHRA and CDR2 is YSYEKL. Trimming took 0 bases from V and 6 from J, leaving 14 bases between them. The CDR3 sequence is CASSQEEGRRPEAFF. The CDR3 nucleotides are TGCGCCAGCAGCCAAGAGGAGGGAAGACGACCTGAAGCTTTCTTT.

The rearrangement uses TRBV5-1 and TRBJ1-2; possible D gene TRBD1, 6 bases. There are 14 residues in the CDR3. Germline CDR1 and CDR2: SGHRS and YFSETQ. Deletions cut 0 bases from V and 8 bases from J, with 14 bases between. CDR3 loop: CASSLDVGGAGYTF. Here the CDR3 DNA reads TGCGCCAGCAGCTTGGATGTTGGGGGCGCCGGCTACACCTTC.

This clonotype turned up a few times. The CDR3 DNA reads TGTGCCAGCAGGGTGGGGCTTACCTACGAGCAGTACTTC. Protein product: CASRVGLTYEQYF. J is TRBJ2-7 and V is TRBV2; a possible D gene is TRBD1 (5 bases). CDR3 size: 13 residues. Germline values: CDR1 SNHLY, CDR2 FYNNEI. V shed 6 bases and J shed 2 bases, with 11 bases lying between them.

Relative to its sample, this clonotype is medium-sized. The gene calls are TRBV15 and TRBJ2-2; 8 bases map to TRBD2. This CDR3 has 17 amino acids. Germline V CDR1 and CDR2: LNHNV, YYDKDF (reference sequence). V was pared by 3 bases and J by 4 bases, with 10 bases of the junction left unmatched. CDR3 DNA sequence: TGTGCCACCAGCAGGCCTTTTCCGGGACTAGTCACCGGGGAGCTGTTTTTT. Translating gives CATSRPFPGLVTGELFF.

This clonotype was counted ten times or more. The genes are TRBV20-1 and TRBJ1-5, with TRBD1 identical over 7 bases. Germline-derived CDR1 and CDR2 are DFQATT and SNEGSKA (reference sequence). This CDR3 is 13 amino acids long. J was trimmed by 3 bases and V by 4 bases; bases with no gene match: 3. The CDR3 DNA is TGCAGTGCTACCGGGACAGACAATCAGCCCCAGCATTTT. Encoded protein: CSATGTDNQPQHF.

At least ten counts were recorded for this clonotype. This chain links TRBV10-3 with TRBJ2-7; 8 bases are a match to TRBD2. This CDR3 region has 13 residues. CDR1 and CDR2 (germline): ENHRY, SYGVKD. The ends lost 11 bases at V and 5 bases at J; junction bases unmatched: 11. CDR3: CAAKAGDKHEQYF. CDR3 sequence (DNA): TGTGCCGCAAAAGCGGGAGACAAGCACGAGCAGTACTTC.

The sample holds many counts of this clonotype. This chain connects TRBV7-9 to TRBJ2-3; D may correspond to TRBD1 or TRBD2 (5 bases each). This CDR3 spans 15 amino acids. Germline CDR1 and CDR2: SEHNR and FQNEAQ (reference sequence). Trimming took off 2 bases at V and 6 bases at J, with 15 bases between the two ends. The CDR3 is CASSLRRVGLDTQYF. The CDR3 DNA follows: TGTGCCAGCAGCTTAAGGCGGGTGGGGCTGGATACGCAGTATTTT.